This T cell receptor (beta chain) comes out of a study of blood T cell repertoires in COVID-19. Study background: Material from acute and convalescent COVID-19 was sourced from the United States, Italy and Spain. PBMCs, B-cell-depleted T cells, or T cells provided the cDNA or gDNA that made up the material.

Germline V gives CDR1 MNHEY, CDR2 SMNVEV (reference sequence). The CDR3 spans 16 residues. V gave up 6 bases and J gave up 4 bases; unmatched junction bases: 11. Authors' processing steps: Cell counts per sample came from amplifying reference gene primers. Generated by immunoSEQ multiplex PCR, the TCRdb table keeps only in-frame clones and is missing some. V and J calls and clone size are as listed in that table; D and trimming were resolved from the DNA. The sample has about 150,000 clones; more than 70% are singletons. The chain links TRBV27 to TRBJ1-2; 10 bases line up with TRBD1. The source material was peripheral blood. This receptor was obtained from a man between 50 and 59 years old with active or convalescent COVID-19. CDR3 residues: CASSRVGGQGIYGYTF. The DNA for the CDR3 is TGTGCCAGCAGCCGCGTTGGGGGACAGGGGATCTATGGCTACACCTTC.